Listed below are T cell receptor beta chains from one sample, sequenced in a study of blood T cell repertoires in COVID-19. Libraries were prepared by immunoSEQ multiplex PCR; TCRdb keeps only in-frame clonotypes and omits some of them. The sample shows approximately 300,000 clones, 85% to 90% of them seen only once. Sequencing was done on a sample of PBMCs or T cells enriched from blood (not recorded which). These receptors originate from a woman between 18 and 29 years old with acute COVID-19. Each CDR3 is given with its conserved first and last residue. Fields, in order: J gene, clone size, V gene, D gene, CDR3 DNA, CDR3 protein. A D gene is named only where the DNA matches it firmly. Clone size is stated in some rows and not others, as once, few, many or a class when expanded.

j_gene: TRBJ1-1; abundance: -; v_gene: TRBV27; d_gene: -; CDR3nt: TGTGCCAGCAGTTTATTTCCCCCGACAGAAACCATGAACACTGAAGCTTTCTTT; CDR3aa: CASSLFPPTETMNTEAFF
j_gene: TRBJ2-7; abundance: -; v_gene: TRBV11-1; d_gene: TRBD2; CDR3nt: TGTGCCAGCAGGCCCAGAGCGGGAGCCCCCTACGAGCAGTACTTC; CDR3aa: CASRPRAGAPYEQYF
j_gene: TRBJ1-6; abundance: -; v_gene: TRBV5-6; d_gene: -; CDR3nt: TGTGCCAGCAGCCCGGGGGGAGGGGTGGGGTCACCCCTCCACTTT; CDR3aa: CASSPGGGVGSPLHF
j_gene: TRBJ1-4; abundance: -; v_gene: TRBV5-1; d_gene: -; CDR3nt: TGCGCCAGCAGCCGGGGGTCAGCTACAACTAATGAAAAACTGTTTTTT; CDR3aa: CASSRGSATTNEKLFF
j_gene: TRBJ2-7; abundance: -; v_gene: TRBV5-4; d_gene: TRBD2; CDR3nt: TGTGCCAGCAGCCCCGGACTAGCGACGGCCTGGGGATACGAGCAGTACTTC; CDR3aa: CASSPGLATAWGYEQYF
j_gene: TRBJ1-2; abundance: -; v_gene: TRBV28; d_gene: -; CDR3nt: TGTGCCAGCAGTCAAACGAGAGTTGCGGTAGGCTACACCTTC; CDR3aa: CASSQTRVAVGYTF
j_gene: TRBJ2-7; abundance: few; v_gene: TRBV18; d_gene: -; CDR3nt: TGTGCCAGCTCACCGTTAGGGGGGGCTGACGAGCAGTACTTC; CDR3aa: CASSPLGGADEQYF
j_gene: TRBJ1-5; abundance: -; v_gene: TRBV2; d_gene: TRBD1; CDR3nt: TGTGCCAGCAGTGATACGACAGGGAAGAGTAATCAGCCCCAGCATTTT; CDR3aa: CASSDTTGKSNQPQHF
j_gene: TRBJ1-4; abundance: -; v_gene: TRBV6-2/TRBV6-3; d_gene: TRBD1; CDR3nt: TGTGCCAGCAGCTTTCTGGACAGGGGAAATGAAAAACTGTTTTTT; CDR3aa: CASSFLDRGNEKLFF
j_gene: TRBJ2-7; abundance: -; v_gene: TRBV7-9; d_gene: TRBD1; CDR3nt: TGTGCCAGCAGCTTAATTGGGACAGGGAGCTACGAGCAGTACTTC; CDR3aa: CASSLIGTGSYEQYF
j_gene: TRBJ1-1; abundance: -; v_gene: TRBV28; d_gene: -; CDR3nt: TGTGCCAGCAGTCAGGCTGGGGACACTCTTCCCACTGAAGCTTTCTTT; CDR3aa: CASSQAGDTLPTEAFF
j_gene: TRBJ1-3; abundance: -; v_gene: TRBV11-3; d_gene: TRBD1; CDR3nt: TGTGCCAGCAGCTTAGAACGAGGACAGGGCGTTTCTGGAAACACCATATATTTT; CDR3aa: CASSLERGQGVSGNTIYF
j_gene: TRBJ2-1; abundance: -; v_gene: TRBV7-2; d_gene: -; CDR3nt: TGTGCCAGCAGCTTGGACAGAGTTTCCTACAATGAGCAGTTCTTC; CDR3aa: CASSLDRVSYNEQFF
j_gene: TRBJ2-7; abundance: many; v_gene: TRBV4-2; d_gene: TRBD2; CDR3nt: TGTGCCAGCAGCCAAGATACGACTAGCGGAGAGCAGTACTTC; CDR3aa: CASSQDTTSGEQYF
j_gene: TRBJ1-3; abundance: -; v_gene: TRBV28; d_gene: TRBD1; CDR3nt: TGTGCCAGCATTCGGACAGGGTCCTTGGCTGGAAACACCATATATTTT; CDR3aa: CASIRTGSLAGNTIYF
j_gene: TRBJ2-3; abundance: -; v_gene: TRBV5-1; d_gene: -; CDR3nt: TGCGCCAGCAGCATCGGACTCGAAGCAGATACGCAGTATTTT; CDR3aa: CASSIGLEADTQYF
j_gene: TRBJ2-7; abundance: -; v_gene: TRBV2; d_gene: TRBD1; CDR3nt: TGTGCCAGCAGAGGGACAGGGCGTTTCGAGCAGTACTTC; CDR3aa: CASRGTGRFEQYF
j_gene: TRBJ2-3; abundance: -; v_gene: TRBV18; d_gene: -; CDR3nt: TGTGCCAGCTCACCCCGGGACTCCTACACAGATACGCAGTATTTT; CDR3aa: CASSPRDSYTDTQYF
j_gene: TRBJ2-3; abundance: -; v_gene: TRBV28; d_gene: -; CDR3nt: TGTGCCCACCGGGCGGGGTGGACAGATACGCAGTATTTT; CDR3aa: CAHRAGWTDTQYF
j_gene: TRBJ2-5; abundance: -; v_gene: TRBV5-1; d_gene: -; CDR3nt: TGCGCCAGCTCAGGGTCGGCGGAGACCCAGTACTTC; CDR3aa: CASSGSAETQYF
j_gene: TRBJ2-2; abundance: few; v_gene: TRBV3-1/TRBV3-2; d_gene: -; CDR3nt: TGTGCCAGCAGCCAAGGTGCGACCGGGGAGCTGTTTTTT; CDR3aa: CASSQGATGELFF
j_gene: TRBJ2-2; abundance: -; v_gene: TRBV30; d_gene: -; CDR3nt: TGTGCCTGGAGGGTTCTAGGGGATAGGGAGCTGTTTTTT; CDR3aa: CAWRVLGDRELFF
j_gene: TRBJ2-1; abundance: -; v_gene: TRBV11-2; d_gene: TRBD2; CDR3nt: TGTGCCAGCAGCTTCGGACTAGCGGTCTACAATGAGCAGTTCTTC; CDR3aa: CASSFGLAVYNEQFF
j_gene: TRBJ2-7; abundance: -; v_gene: TRBV3-1/TRBV3-2; d_gene: -; CDR3nt: TGTGCCAGCAGCCAAGACCCGTCCTCCTACGAGCAGTACTTC; CDR3aa: CASSQDPSSYEQYF
j_gene: TRBJ2-7; abundance: once; v_gene: TRBV5-1; d_gene: TRBD1; CDR3nt: TGCGCCAGCAGCTGGGGACAGGGGGACTACGAGCAGTACTTC; CDR3aa: CASSWGQGDYEQYF
j_gene: TRBJ2-7; abundance: -; v_gene: TRBV29-1; d_gene: TRBD2; CDR3nt: TGCAGCGTTATGTGGGGGGGCTCCTACGAGCAGTACTTC; CDR3aa: CSVMWGGSYEQYF